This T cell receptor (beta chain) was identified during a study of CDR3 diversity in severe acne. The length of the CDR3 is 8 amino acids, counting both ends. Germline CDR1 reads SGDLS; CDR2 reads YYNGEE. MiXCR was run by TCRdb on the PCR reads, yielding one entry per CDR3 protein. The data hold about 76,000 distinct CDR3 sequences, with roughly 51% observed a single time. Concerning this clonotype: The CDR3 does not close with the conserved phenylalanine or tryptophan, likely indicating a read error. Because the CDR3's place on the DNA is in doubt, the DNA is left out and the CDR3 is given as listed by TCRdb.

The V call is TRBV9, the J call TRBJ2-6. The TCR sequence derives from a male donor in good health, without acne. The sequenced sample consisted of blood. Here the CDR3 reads CASSVATS.